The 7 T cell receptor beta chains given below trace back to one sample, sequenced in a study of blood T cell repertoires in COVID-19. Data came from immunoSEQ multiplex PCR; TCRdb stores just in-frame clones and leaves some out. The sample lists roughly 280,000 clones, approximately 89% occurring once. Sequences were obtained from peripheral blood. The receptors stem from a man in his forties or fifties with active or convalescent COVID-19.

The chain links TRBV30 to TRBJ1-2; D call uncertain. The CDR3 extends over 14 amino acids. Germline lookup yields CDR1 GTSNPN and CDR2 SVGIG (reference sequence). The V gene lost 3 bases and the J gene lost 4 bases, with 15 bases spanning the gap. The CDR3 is CAWRSPSLVYGYTF. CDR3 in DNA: TGTGCCTGGAGGTCGCCGAGCCTCGTCTATGGCTACACCTTC.

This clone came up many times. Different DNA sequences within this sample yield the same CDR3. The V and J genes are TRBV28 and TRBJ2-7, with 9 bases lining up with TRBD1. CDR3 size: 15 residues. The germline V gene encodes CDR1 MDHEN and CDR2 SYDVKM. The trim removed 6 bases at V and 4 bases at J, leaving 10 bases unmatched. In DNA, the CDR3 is TGTGCCAGCAGATTACCGGGACAGGGTTTTTACGAGCAGTACTTC. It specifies CASRLPGQGFYEQYF.

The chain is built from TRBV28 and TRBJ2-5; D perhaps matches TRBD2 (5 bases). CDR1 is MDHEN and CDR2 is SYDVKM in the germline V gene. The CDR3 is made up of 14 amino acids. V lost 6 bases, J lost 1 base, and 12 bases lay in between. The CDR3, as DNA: TGTGCCAGCAGGCCCTTGGGGAGCCAAGAGACCCAGTACTTC. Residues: CASRPLGSQETQYF. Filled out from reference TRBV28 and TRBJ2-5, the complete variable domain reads DVKVTQSSRYLVKRTGEKVFLECVQDMDHENMFWYRQDPGLGLRLIYFSYDVKMKEKGDIPEGYSVSREKKERFSLILESASTNQTSMYLCASRPLGSQETQYFGPGTRLLVL.

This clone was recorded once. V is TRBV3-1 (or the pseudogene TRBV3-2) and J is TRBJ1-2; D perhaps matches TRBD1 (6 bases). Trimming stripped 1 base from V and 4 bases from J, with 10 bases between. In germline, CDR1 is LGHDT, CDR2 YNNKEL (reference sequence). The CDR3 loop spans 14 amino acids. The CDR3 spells CASSQADRTYGYTF. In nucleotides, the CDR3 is TGTGCCAGCAGCCAAGCCGACAGGACCTATGGCTACACCTTC.

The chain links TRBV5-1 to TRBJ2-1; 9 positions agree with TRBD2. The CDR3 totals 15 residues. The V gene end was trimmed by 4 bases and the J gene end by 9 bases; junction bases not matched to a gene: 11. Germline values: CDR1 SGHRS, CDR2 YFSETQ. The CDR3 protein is CASSPGLAGVTEQFF. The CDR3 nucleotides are TGCGCCAGCAGCCCGGGATTAGCGGGAGTAACTGAGCAGTTCTTC.

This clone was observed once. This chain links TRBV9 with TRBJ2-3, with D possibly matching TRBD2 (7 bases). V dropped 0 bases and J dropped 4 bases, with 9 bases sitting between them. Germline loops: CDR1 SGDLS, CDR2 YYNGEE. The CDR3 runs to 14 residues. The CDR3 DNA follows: TGTGCCAGCAGCGTAGAGGGGGGGTCAGATACGCAGTATTTT. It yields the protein CASSVEGGSDTQYF.

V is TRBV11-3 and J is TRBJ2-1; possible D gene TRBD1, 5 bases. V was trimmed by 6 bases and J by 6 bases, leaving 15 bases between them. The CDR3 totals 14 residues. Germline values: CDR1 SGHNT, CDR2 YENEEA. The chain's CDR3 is CASSTAGSLNEQFF. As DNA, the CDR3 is TGTGCCAGCAGTACTGCAGGGTCTCTCAATGAGCAGTTCTTC. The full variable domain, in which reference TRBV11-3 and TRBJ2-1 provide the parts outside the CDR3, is EAGVVQSPRYKIIEKKQPVAFWCNPISGHNTLYWYLQNLGQGPELLIRYENEEAVDDSQLPKDRFSAERLKGVDSTLKIQPAELGDSAVYLCASSTAGSLNEQFFGPGTRLTVL.